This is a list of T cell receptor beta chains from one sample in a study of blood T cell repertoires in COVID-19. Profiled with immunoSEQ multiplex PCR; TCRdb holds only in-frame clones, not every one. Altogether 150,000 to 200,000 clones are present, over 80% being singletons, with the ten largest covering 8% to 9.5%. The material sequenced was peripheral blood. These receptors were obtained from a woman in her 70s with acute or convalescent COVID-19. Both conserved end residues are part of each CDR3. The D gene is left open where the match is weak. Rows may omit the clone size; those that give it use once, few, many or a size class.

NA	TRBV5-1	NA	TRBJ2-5	CASSSAGETQYF	TGCGCCAGCAGCTCGGCGGGGGAGACCCAGTACTTC
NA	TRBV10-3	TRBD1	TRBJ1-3	CAIRDSSGNTIYF	TGTGCCATCCGGGACAGCTCTGGAAACACCATATATTTT
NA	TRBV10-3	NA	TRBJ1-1	CAMKETGNTEAFF	TGTGCCATGAAAGAGACGGGGAACACTGAAGCTTTCTTT
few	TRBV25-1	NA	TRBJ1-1	CASSGAPRRTEAFF	TGTGCCAGCAGTGGGGCTCCCCGCCGCACTGAAGCTTTCTTT
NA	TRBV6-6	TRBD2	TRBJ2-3	CASSYGGRVPTQYF	TGTGCCAGCAGTTACGGCGGGAGGGTACCTACGCAGTATTTT
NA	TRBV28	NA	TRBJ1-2	CASSSQQYGYTF	TGTGCCAGCAGTTCCCAACAATATGGCTACACCTTC
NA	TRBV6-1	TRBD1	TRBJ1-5	CASSEVTGANQPQHF	TGTGCCAGCAGTGAGGTCACAGGGGCTAATCAGCCCCAGCATTTT
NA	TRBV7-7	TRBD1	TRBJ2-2	CASSSGQGSTGELFF	TGTGCCAGCAGCTCGGGACAGGGTTCTACCGGGGAGCTGTTTTTT
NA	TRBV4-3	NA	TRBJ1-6	CASSQYRGSYNSPLHF	TGCGCCAGCAGCCAATACCGGGGCTCCTATAATTCACCCCTCCACTTT
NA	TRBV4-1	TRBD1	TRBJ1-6	CASSPLTGGANNSPLHF	TGCGCCAGCAGCCCCCTAACAGGGGGGGCCAATAATTCACCCCTCCACTTT
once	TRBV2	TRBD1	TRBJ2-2	CASSKTGQGSGELFF	TGTGCCAGCAGCAAAACTGGACAGGGCTCCGGGGAGCTGTTTTTT
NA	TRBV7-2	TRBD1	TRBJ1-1	CASSLGGQGLNTEAFF	TGTGCCAGCAGCTTAGGCGGACAGGGACTGAACACTGAAGCTTTCTTT
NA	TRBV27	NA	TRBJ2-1	CASSSLTNEQFF	TGTGCCAGCAGTTCCCTAACCAATGAGCAGTTCTTC
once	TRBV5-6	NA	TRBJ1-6	CASSLWDFNSPLHF	TGTGCCAGCAGCTTGTGGGACTTTAATTCACCCCTCCACTTT
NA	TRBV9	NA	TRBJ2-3	CASSGPKGVADTQYF	TGTGCCAGCAGCGGGCCAAAAGGGGTCGCAGATACGCAGTATTTT
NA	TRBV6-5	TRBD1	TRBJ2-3	CASRNSGQGQDTQYF	TGTGCCAGCAGGAATTCGGGACAGGGACAGGATACGCAGTATTTT
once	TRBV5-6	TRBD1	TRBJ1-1	CASSFGTARAFF	TGTGCCAGCAGCTTTGGGACAGCGCGAGCTTTCTTT
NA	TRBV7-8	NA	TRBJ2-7	CASSRTMSVLSYEQYF	TGTGCCAGCAGCCGAACTATGTCAGTCCTCTCCTACGAGCAGTACTTC
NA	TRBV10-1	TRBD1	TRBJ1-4	CATYRGRSVEATNEKLFF	TGCGCCACCTACAGGGGGCGGTCAGTGGAAGCAACTAATGAAAAACTGTTTTTT
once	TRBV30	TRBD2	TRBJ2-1	CAWRRTSGREQFF	TGTGCCTGGAGGAGGACTAGCGGGAGAGAGCAGTTCTTC
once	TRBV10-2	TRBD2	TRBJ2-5	CASTSGRLTDGQETQYF	TGCGCCAGCACTAGCGGGAGGTTAACAGATGGACAAGAGACCCAGTACTTC
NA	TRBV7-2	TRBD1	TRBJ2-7	CASSSDRGYEQYF	TGTGCCAGCAGTTCGGACAGGGGGTACGAGCAGTACTTC
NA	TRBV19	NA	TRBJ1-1	CASQIGGGTEAFF	TGTGCCAGCCAGATCGGGGGGGGCACTGAAGCTTTCTTT
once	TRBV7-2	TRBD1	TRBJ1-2	CASSPDRGYGYTF	TGTGCCAGCAGCCCAGACAGGGGCTATGGCTACACCTTC
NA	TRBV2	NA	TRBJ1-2	CASSDSPAYGYTF	TGTGCCAGCAGTGACAGTCCCGCTTATGGCTACACCTTC
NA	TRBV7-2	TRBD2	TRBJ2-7	CASSPQQLAGGEQYF	TGTGCCAGCAGCCCTCAACAACTAGCGGGAGGGGAGCAGTACTTC
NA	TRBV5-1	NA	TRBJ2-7	CASSGGGSYEQYF	TGCGCCAGCAGCGGGGGCGGGTCCTACGAGCAGTACTTC
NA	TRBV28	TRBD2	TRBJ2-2	CASESPLGGTGELFF	TGTGCCAGCGAATCCCCCTTGGGAGGGACCGGGGAGCTGTTTTTT
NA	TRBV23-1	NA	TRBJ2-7	CAVCGRGRREQYF	TGCGCCGTCTGCGGCAGGGGAAGGCGCGAGCAGTACTTC
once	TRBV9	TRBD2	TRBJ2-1	CASSVGVGAAGGTNEQFF	TGTGCCAGCAGCGTAGGGGTAGGAGCAGCGGGGGGGACCAATGAGCAGTTCTTC
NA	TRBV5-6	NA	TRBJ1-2	CASSLGGSPNYGYTF	TGTGCCAGCAGCTTGGGGGGCAGCCCTAACTATGGCTACACCTTC
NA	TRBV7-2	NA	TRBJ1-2	CASSDKFLYGYTF	TGTGCCAGCAGCGACAAGTTCCTCTATGGCTACACCTTC
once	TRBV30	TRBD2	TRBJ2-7	CAWSVISGGAYEQYF	TGTGCCTGGAGTGTTATTTCGGGGGGGGCCTACGAGCAGTACTTC